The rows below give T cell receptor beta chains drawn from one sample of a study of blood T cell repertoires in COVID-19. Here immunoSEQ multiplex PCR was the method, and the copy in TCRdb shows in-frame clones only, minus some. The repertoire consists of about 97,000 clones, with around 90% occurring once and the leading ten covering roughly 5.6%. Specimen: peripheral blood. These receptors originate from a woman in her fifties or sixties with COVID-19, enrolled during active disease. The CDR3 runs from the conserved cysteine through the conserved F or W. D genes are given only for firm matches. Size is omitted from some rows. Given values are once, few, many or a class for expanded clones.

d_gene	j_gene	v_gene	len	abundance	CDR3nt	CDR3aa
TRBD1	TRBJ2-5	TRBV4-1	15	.	TGCGCCAGCAGCCGGGGACAGGCCCCAAAGGAGACCCAGTACTTC	CASSRGQAPKETQYF
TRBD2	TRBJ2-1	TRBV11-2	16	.	TGTGCCAGCAGCACCGGTTCGCTAGCGGGGTACAATGAGCAGTTCTTC	CASSTGSLAGYNEQFF
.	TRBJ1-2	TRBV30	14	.	TGTGCCTGGAGCCCTGGGACACCCTCAGATGGCTACACCTTC	CAWSPGTPSDGYTF
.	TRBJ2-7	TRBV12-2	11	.	TGTGCAAGTCGCTCACACTACGAGCAGTACTTC	CASRSHYEQYF
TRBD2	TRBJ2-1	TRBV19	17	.	TGTGCCAGTAGTATTTACGTTTCGGCTAGCGGTTACAATGAGCAGTTCTTC	CASSIYVSASGYNEQFF
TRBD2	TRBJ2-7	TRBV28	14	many	TGTGCCAGCAGTTTATTAGCGGGGCCTCAGGAGCAGTACTTC	CASSLLAGPQEQYF
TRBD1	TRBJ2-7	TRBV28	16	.	TGTGCCAGCAGTTTATACGGACAGGCAAGCTCCTACGAGCAGTACTTC	CASSLYGQASSYEQYF
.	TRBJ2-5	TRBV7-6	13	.	TGTGCCAGCAGCAATCCAGGGGAAGGGACCCAGTACTTC	CASSNPGEGTQYF
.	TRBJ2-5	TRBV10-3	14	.	TGTGCCATCAGTGGGGCCGGGAACAGAGAGACCCAGTACTTC	CAISGAGNRETQYF
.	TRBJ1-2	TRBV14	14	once	TGTGCCAGCAGCACCCGACAGCTAGACTATGGCTACACCTTC	CASSTRQLDYGYTF
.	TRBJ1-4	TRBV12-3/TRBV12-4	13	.	TGTGCCAGCAGTTTACGCGGGAATGAAAAACTGTTTTTT	CASSLRGNEKLFF
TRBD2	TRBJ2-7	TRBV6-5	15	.	TGTGCCAGCAGACCCGCCGCGGGGGGGGCCTACGAGCAGTACTTC	CASRPAAGGAYEQYF
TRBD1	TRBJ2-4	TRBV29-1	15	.	TGCAGCGCCGGACAGGGCTGGGAGGCCAAAAACATTCAGTACTTC	CSAGQGWEAKNIQYF
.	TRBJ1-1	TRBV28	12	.	TGTGCCAGCAGTTCCCGGCGGACTGAAGCTTTCTTT	CASSSRRTEAFF
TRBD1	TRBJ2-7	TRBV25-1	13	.	TGTGCCAGCAGACGACAGGGGGTCTACGAGCAGTACTTC	CASRRQGVYEQYF
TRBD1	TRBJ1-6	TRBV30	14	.	TGTGCCTGGAGTGTTGGGACAGGGTTTTCACCCCTCCACTTT	CAWSVGTGFSPLHF
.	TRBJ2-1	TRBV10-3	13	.	TGTGCCATCAGTGTCGGGGGAATCGATGAGCAGTTCTTC	CAISVGGIDEQFF
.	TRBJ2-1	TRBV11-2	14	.	TGTGCCAGCAGCTTAACTGACTACAAGGATGAGCAGTTCTTC	CASSLTDYKDEQFF
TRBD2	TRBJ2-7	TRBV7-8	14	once	TGTGCCAGCAGCTTTAGCGGGTCTCCGTCCGAGCAGTACTTC	CASSFSGSPSEQYF
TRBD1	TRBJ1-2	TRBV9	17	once	TGTGCCAGCAGCGAGACCCTAACAGGGGCAACTAACTATGGCTACACCTTC	CASSETLTGATNYGYTF
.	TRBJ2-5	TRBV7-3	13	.	TGTGCCAGCAGCAACGGAGTCCAAGAGACCCAGTACTTC	CASSNGVQETQYF
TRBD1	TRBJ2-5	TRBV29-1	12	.	TGCAGCGGTAGGACAGGGCAAGAGACCCAGTACTTC	CSGRTGQETQYF
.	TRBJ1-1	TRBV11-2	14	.	TGTGCCAGCAGCTTAGCAGTGGGGAGCACTGAAGCTTTCTTT	CASSLAVGSTEAFF
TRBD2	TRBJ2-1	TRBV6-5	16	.	TGTGCCAGCAGTTACCAAGGACTAGCCCCCTACAATGAGCAGTTCTTC	CASSYQGLAPYNEQFF
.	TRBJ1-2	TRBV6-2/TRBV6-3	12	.	TGTGCCAGCAGTTACAGAGACTATGGCTACACCTTC	CASSYRDYGYTF
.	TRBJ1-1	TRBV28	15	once	TGTGCCAGCAGTTTAATATCCGGGGGTTTGGCTGAAGCTTTCTTT	CASSLISGGLAEAFF
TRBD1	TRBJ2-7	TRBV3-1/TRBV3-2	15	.	TGTGCCAGCAGCCACCCCCGGGACAGGGGAAACGAGCAGTACTTC	CASSHPRDRGNEQYF
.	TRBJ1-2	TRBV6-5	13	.	TGTGCCAGCAGTCCGGACAAGAACTATGGCTACACCTTC	CASSPDKNYGYTF
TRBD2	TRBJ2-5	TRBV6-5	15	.	TGTGCCAGCAGTTACTCTGGGACTAGTTCGGAGACCCAGTACTTC	CASSYSGTSSETQYF
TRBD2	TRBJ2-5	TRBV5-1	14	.	TGCGCCAGCAGCCACGGGACTAGCAGAGAGACCCAGTACTTC	CASSHGTSRETQYF
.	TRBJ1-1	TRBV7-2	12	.	TGTGCCAGCAGCGCGGTTCACACTGAAGCTTTCTTT	CASSAVHTEAFF
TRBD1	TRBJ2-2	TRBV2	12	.	TGTGCCAGCAGACAGGGGATCGGGGAGCTGTTTTTT	CASRQGIGELFF
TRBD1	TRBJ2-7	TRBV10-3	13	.	TGTGCCACTACAGGGGGCGAAACCTACGAGCAGTACTTC	CATTGGETYEQYF
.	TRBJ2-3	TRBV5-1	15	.	TGCGCCAGCAGCCCAGGACAGCCTAGCACAGATACGCAGTATTTT	CASSPGQPSTDTQYF
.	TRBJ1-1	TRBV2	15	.	TGTGCCAGCAAAGTGGGCCAAATACCGAACACTGAAGCTTTCTTT	CASKVGQIPNTEAFF
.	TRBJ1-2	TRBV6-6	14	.	TGTGCCAGCAGTTGGGGGGATCAGGGATATGGCTACACCTTC	CASSWGDQGYGYTF
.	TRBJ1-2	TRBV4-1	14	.	TGCGCCAGCAGCCGACGGAGGTCGAGCTATGGCTACACCTTC	CASSRRRSSYGYTF
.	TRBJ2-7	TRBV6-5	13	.	TGTGCCAGCAGTACGACTGTGTCCTACGAGCAGTACTTC	CASSTTVSYEQYF
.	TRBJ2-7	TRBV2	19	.	TGTGCCAGCATTCAAACCCCCCCACTAGCCCGGCAGAAAGGATACGAGCAGTACTTC	CASIQTPPLARQKGYEQYF
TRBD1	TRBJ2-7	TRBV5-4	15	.	TGTGCCAGCAGCTCAACCGGGACAGGGGGCTACGAGCAGTACTTC	CASSSTGTGGYEQYF
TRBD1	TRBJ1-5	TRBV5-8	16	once	TGTGCCAGCAGTAGTGGGGGGACAGGGGGAAATCAGCCCCAGCATTTT	CASSSGGTGGNQPQHF
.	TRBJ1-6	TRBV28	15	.	TGTGCCAGCAGGGACGACAGCTCCTATAATTCACCCCTCCACTTT	CASRDDSSYNSPLHF